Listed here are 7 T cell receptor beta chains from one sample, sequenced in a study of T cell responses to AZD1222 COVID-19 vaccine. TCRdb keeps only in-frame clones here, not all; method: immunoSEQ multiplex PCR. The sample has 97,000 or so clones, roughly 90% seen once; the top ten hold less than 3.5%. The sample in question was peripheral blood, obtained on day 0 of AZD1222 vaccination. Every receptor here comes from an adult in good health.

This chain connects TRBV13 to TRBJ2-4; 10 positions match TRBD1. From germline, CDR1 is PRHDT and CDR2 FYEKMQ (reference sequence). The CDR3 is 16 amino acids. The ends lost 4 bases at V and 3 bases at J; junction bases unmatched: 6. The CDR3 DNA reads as TGTGCCAGCAGCTCCGGGACAGGGGTTGGCAAAAACATTCAGTACTTC. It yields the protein CASSSGTGVGKNIQYF.

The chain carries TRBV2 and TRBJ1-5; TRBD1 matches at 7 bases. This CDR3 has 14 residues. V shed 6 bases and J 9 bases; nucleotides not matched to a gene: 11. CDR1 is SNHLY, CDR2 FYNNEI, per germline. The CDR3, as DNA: TGTGCCAGCAGAAGACAGGGTTCCTCGTGGCCCCAGCATTTT. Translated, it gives CASRRQGSSWPQHF.

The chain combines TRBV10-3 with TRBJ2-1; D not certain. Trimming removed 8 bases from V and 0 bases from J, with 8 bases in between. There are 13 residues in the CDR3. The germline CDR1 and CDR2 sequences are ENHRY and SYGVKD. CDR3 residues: CAIGGFSYNEQFF. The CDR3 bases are TGTGCCATCGGCGGTTTCTCCTACAATGAGCAGTTCTTC.

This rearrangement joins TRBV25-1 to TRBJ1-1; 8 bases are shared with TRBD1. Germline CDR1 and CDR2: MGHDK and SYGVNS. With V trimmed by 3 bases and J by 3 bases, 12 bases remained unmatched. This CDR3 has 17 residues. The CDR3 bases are TGTGCCAGCAGTGACCACCCTGGGGGGACAGGAGACACTGAAGCTTTCTTT. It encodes CASSDHPGGTGDTEAFF.

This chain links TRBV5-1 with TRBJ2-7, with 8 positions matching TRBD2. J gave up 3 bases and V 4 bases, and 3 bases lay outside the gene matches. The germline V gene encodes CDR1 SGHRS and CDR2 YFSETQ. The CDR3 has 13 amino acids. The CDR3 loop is CASSREGGYEQYF. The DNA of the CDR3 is TGCGCCAGCAGCCGGGAGGGGGGCTACGAGCAGTACTTC.

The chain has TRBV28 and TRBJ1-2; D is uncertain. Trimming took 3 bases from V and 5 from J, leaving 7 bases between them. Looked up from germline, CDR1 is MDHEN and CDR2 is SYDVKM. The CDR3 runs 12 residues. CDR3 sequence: CASSFEWYGYTF. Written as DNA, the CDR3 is TGTGCCAGCAGTTTCGAATGGTATGGCTACACCTTC.

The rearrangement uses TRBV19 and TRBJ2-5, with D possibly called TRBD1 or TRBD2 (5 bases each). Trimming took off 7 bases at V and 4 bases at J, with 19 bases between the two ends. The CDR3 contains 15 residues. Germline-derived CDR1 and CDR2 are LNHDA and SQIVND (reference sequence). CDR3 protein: CASTNRASGRETQYF. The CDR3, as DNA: TGTGCCAGTACCAACCGGGCCTCGGGGCGAGAGACCCAGTACTTC.